This T cell receptor beta chain was identified during a study of shared clonotypes between healthy human individuals. Study observations and caveats: Clonotypes shared by all four sorted-subset donors had higher generation probabilities than non-shared clonotypes. Memory subsets generally showed smaller estimated richness than naive subsets did.

V trimming: 5 bases; J trimming: 1 base; junction bases outside the gene matches: 8. Germline V gene sequence: CDR1 LNHDA, CDR2 SQIVND (reference sequence). The CDR3 contains 17 residues. The run depth of the assay was deep. Replicate PCRs for sorted subsets used 200 to 250 ng DNA; this equaled 25,000 to 30,000 T cell genomes. Here immunoSEQ multiplex PCR was the method, and the copy in TCRdb shows in-frame clones only, minus some. The data show roughly 2.5 million clones, with over 85% seen just once and over 0.12% held by the top ten. Of note for this clone: Its antigen is undetermined.

This TCR was sampled from a young man in good health. The chain combines TRBV19 with TRBJ2-1; 10 bases fit TRBD2. Sequencing was done on a sample of naive CD4+ T cells sorted from blood. The subset: CD45RA+ positively selected. CDR3 nucleotide sequence: TGTGCCAGTAGTCCGTCCCTAGCGGGAGTATCCTACAATGAGCAGTTCTTC. Protein: CASSPSLAGVSYNEQFF.